One sample yielded the 28 T cell receptor beta chains listed below, sequenced in a study of blood T cells in healthy people across ages. Alongside a J-beta primer mix, a sample-barcoded 5' primer served in a second PCR lasting about 7 to 11 cycles. TCRdb fed the 5' RACE reads into MiXCR, producing one record per CDR3 protein. This repertoire shows about 570,000 distinct CDR3 sequences, roughly a quarter found once; its top ten account for around 20%. The material sequenced was blood. Receptor source: a woman in her 70s in good health.

The chain is built from TRBV6-2 or TRBV6-3 and TRBJ2-5, with D perhaps matching TRBD1 (6 bases). The DNA matches TRBJ2-7 better at its end, which makes the J call doubtful. Germline CDR1 reads MNHEY; CDR2 reads SVGEGT. The CDR3 consists of 15 residues. This CDR3 reads CASSFRQGMTHEQYF. CDR3 nucleotides: TGTGCCAGCAGTTTTCGGCAGGGGATGACCCACGAGCAGTACTTC.

This clonotype was seen a handful of times. This chain joins TRBV20-1 and TRBJ2-7; the match to TRBD1 covers 8 bases. Losses at the gene ends were 3 bases for V and 5 bases for J; bases not matched to a gene: 6. CDR3 length: 13 amino acids. Germline CDR1 is DFQATT and CDR2 is SNEGSKA (reference sequence). The CDR3 here is CSASLTGAHEQYF. The DNA for the CDR3 is TGCAGTGCTAGTTTGACAGGGGCTCACGAGCAGTACTTC.

As concerns this clonotype: One end of the junction does not line up with germline, which may come from a read error. This chain connects TRBV12-3 or TRBV12-4 to TRBJ2-3; 11 bases line up with TRBD2. The CDR3 spans 17 residues. The CDR3 DNA is TGTGCCGCAACCCTTCCGAGACTAGCGGGGCGAGCAGATGCGCAGTATTTT. This encodes CAATLPRLAGRADAQYF.

The rearrangement uses TRBV12-3 or TRBV12-4 and TRBJ2-7; D gene uncertain. The CDR3 is 14 amino acids. V was cut by 6 bases and J by 6 bases, with 18 bases left in between. CDR3 coding DNA: TGTGCCAGCAGCCCCTCCCGGGCTAGTAGCGAGCAGTACTTC. As protein: CASSPSRASSEQYF.

The rearrangement joins TRBV29-1 to TRBJ2-5; TRBD1 matches 10 bases. The V gene end was trimmed by 1 base and the J gene end by 5 bases; junction bases not matched to a gene: 7. Germline lookup yields CDR1 SQVTM and CDR2 ANQGSEA. This CDR3 is built from 15 residues. In DNA form, the CDR3 reads TGCAGCGTTGAAGTCTCGGGACAGGGGACCGAGACCCAGTACTTC. As protein: CSVEVSGQGTETQYF.

This chain links TRBV7-9 with TRBJ2-5; 7 bases are a match to TRBD1. The CDR3 runs to 15 residues. Germline CDR1 SEHNR, CDR2 FQNEAQ (reference sequence). Losses at the gene ends were 5 bases for V and 1 base for J; bases not matched to a gene: 7. The CDR3 DNA reads TGTGCCAGCAGCCCTGGGACAGCGATCCAAGAGACCCAGTACTTC. Its protein product is CASSPGTAIQETQYF.

This clonotype was counted between two and nine times. The rearrangement joins TRBV7-3 to TRBJ2-7; TRBD2 is a possible D gene (6 bases). The CDR3 length is 13 residues. The germline gives CDR1 SGHTA, CDR2 FQGTGA. Deletions cut 2 bases from V and 9 bases from J, with 14 bases between. For the CDR3, the DNA is TGTGCCAGCAGCTTATTCCCGGAGGGAAGGCAGTACTTC. This codes for CASSLFPEGRQYF.

The chain is built from TRBV7-8 and TRBJ1-4, with D perhaps matching TRBD1 (6 bases). V was pared by 1 base and J by 7 bases, with 10 bases between. This CDR3 region has 14 residues. CDR1 and CDR2 (germline): SGHVS, FQNEAQ. The CDR3 region has the DNA TGTGCCAGCAGCTTAGAGCAGGGGCGTGAAAAACTGTTTTTT. Protein product: CASSLEQGREKLFF.

The genes are TRBV15 and TRBJ2-5; 12 bases are shared with TRBD1. The V and J ends lost 4 bases and 4 bases, in that order; junction bases with no gene match: 7. The CDR3 totals 16 residues. Germline assignment: CDR1 LNHNV and CDR2 YYDKDF (reference sequence). This CDR3 is CATSKRDRGQGETQYF. The CDR3 DNA sequence: TGTGCCACCAGCAAGAGGGACAGGGGGCAAGGAGAGACCCAGTACTTC.

This clonotype was seen ten or more times. The genes are TRBV20-1 and TRBJ2-1, with 10 positions matching TRBD2. The length of the CDR3 is 17 residues. Germline CDR1 is DFQATT and CDR2 is SNEGSKA (reference sequence). The V gene end was trimmed by 1 base and the J gene end by 8 bases; junction bases not matched to a gene: 14. The CDR3 is CSARALRGSGGMDEQFF. The CDR3 DNA sequence: TGCAGTGCTAGAGCCCTCCGGGGTAGCGGGGGGATGGATGAGCAGTTCTTC.

CDR3 in amino acids: CAISAPTGHYGYTF. The CDR3 region has the DNA TGTGCCATCAGTGCCCCGACAGGGCACTATGGCTACACCTTC. The chain employs TRBV10-3 and TRBJ1-2; 7 bases agree with TRBD1. The CDR3 length is 14 residues. Looked up from germline, CDR1 is ENHRY and CDR2 is SYGVKD. J lost 3 bases, V lost 4 bases, and 5 bases had no gene match.

The V call is TRBV6-1, the J call TRBJ1-2; TRBD1 matches at 7 bases. The CDR3 totals 13 residues. CDR1 is MNHNS, CDR2 SASEGT, per germline. V trimming: 6 bases; J trimming: 7 bases; junction bases outside the gene matches: 8. The CDR3 region has the DNA TGTGCCAGCAGCCCGGGACAGAGGGGTGGCTACACCTTC. Its translation: CASSPGQRGGYTF.

V gene TRBV5-6 combines with J gene TRBJ1-1, with D unclear. The CDR3 is 14 residues long. CDR1 and CDR2 from the germline V gene are SGHDT and YYEEEE. Trimming left V 4 bases short and J 4 bases short, with 14 bases between. The CDR3 nucleotides are TGTGCCAGCAGCCTGCCCCAGCGGAGCACTGAAGCTTTCTTT. Its protein product is CASSLPQRSTEAFF. Full variable domain (remainder filled in from reference TRBV5-6 and TRBJ1-1): DAGVTQSPTHLIKTRGQQVTLRCSPKSGHDTVSWYQQALGQGPQFIFQYYEEEERQRGNFPDRFSGHQFPNYSSELNVNALLLGDSALYLCASSLPQRSTEAFFGQGTRLTVV.

The chain joins TRBV20-1 to TRBJ2-1, with D perhaps TRBD2 (7 bases). Trimming removed 2 bases at V and 5 bases at J, with 13 bases between. The CDR3 has 14 residues. The germline gives CDR1 DFQATT, CDR2 SNEGSKA (reference sequence). The CDR3 DNA follows: TGCAGTGCTAGAAGGGAGGGGGGCCACAATGAGCAGTTCTTC. It translates to CSARREGGHNEQFF.

Many counts were recorded for this clonotype. CDR3 sequence: CASANSGGFMQTQYF. The CDR3 bases are TGTGCTAGTGCCAACAGCGGGGGGTTTATGCAGACCCAGTACTTC. This chain connects TRBV12-5 to TRBJ2-5, with 9 bases lining up with TRBD2. The CDR3 is made up of 15 amino acids. Germline lookup yields CDR1 LGHNT and CDR2 FRNRAP. V lost 7 bases and J lost 6; bases outside the gene matches: 12.

The J gene is TRBJ2-5, the V gene TRBV7-2, with 9 positions matching TRBD2. Germline V gene data show CDR1 as SGHTA and CDR2 as FQGNSA. Germline trimming cut 1 base from V and 1 base from J; bases unmatched to any gene: 7. This CDR3 is 17 amino acids long. Here the CDR3 reads CASSLGKTSGVQETQYF. CDR3 bases: TGTGCCAGCAGCTTAGGAAAGACTAGCGGAGTCCAAGAGACCCAGTACTTC.

This clonotype was counted only a few times. This chain links TRBV15 with TRBJ1-1; no definite D call. The CDR3 is 15 residues long. Germline V lookup: CDR1 LNHNV, CDR2 YYDKDF (reference sequence). V lost 5 bases to trimming and J lost 1 base, with 14 bases between them. The DNA of the CDR3 is TGTGCCACCAGCCTTAGGAGTATTCGGAACACTGAAGCTTTCTTT. Amino acids: CATSLRSIRNTEAFF.

V is TRBV20-1 and J is TRBJ2-5; TRBD2 agrees at 13 bases. The junction had 2 bases not matched to a gene; V was cut back by 6 bases and J by 7 bases. Per germline, CDR1 DFQATT and CDR2 SNEGSKA (reference sequence). The CDR3 runs 12 residues. The CDR3 coding sequence is TGCAGTGCAAGGACTAGCGGGAGGACCCAGTACTTC. Its translation: CSARTSGRTQYF.

The genes are TRBV6-2 or TRBV6-3 and TRBJ2-5; D remains ambiguous. This CDR3 has 13 amino acids. The V and J ends lost 7 bases and 4 bases respectively, with 13 bases between them. In germline, CDR1 is MNHEY, CDR2 SVGEGT. CDR3 protein: CASIRKAGETQYF. The CDR3 DNA reads as TGTGCCAGCATCCGAAAGGCCGGAGAGACCCAGTACTTC.

The rearrangement joins TRBV4-3 to TRBJ2-1; D is unclear. The CDR3 runs 13 residues. V shed 2 bases and J shed 3 bases, with 5 bases lying between them. Germline V gene lookup returns CDR1 LGHNA and CDR2 YSLEER. For the CDR3, the DNA is TGCGCCAGCAGCCAAACAGTCTACAATGAGCAGTTCTTC. It codes for CASSQTVYNEQFF.

The CDR3 loop reads CASSPASGGPYNEQFF. The CDR3 DNA follows: TGTGCCAGCAGCCCCGCTAGCGGGGGCCCCTACAATGAGCAGTTCTTC. The rearrangement links TRBV7-2 to TRBJ2-1; 10 nucleotides align to TRBD2. Trimming took 5 bases from V and 2 from J; bases not matched to a gene: 6. This CDR3 region has 16 residues. CDR1 is SGHTA and CDR2 is FQGNSA in the germline V gene. Full variable domain (outside the CDR3, taken from reference TRBV7-2 and TRBJ2-1): GAGVSQSPSNKVTEKGKDVELRCDPISGHTALYWYRQSLGQGLEFLIYFQGNSAPDKSGLPSDRFSAERTGGSVSTLTIQRTQQEDSAVYLCASSPASGGPYNEQFFGPGTRLTVL.

This clonotype was seen a handful of times. The V call is TRBV4-1, the J call TRBJ2-3; TRBD2 aligns across 8 bases. V dropped 6 bases and J dropped 5; count of bases not matched to a gene: 16. The length of the CDR3 is 17 residues. CDR1 is MGHRA, CDR2 YSYEKL, per germline. Written as DNA, the CDR3 is TGCGCCAGCAGAAGTGAAGCGGGGGCCTCAGGTGAAGATACGCAGTATTTT. It specifies CASRSEAGASGEDTQYF.

The V gene is TRBV20-1, the J gene TRBJ2-3, with D uncertain. CDR3 size: 14 residues. The germline V gene has CDR1 DFQATT and CDR2 SNEGSKA (reference sequence). V was trimmed by 4 bases and J by 2 bases, leaving 13 bases between them. In DNA, the CDR3 is TGCAGTGCTATACTCCCGAACCCCACAGATACGCAGTATTTT. Its translation is CSAILPNPTDTQYF.

The V gene is TRBV7-2, the J gene TRBJ2-5; D call uncertain. The V end was cut by 5 bases, the J end by 6 bases, with 16 bases between. CDR3 length: 14 amino acids. CDR1 is SGHTA and CDR2 is FQGNSA in the germline V gene. The chain's CDR3 is CASSPDQWSKTQYF. As DNA, the CDR3 is TGTGCCAGCAGCCCGGACCAATGGTCCAAGACCCAGTACTTC.

The V call is TRBV9, the J call TRBJ2-7, with a tentative D call TRBD2 (5 bases). Trimming stripped 0 bases from V and 7 bases from J, with 11 bases between. Germline V CDR1 and CDR2: SGDLS, YYNGEE. The CDR3 has 13 residues. CDR3 DNA sequence: TGTGCCAGCAGCGTAGGCTACCCGGGGGAGCAGTACTTC. Its translation is CASSVGYPGEQYF.

The DNA for the CDR3 is TGTGCCAGCAGCCGCGATGGGTTGCTCACAGATACGCAGTATTTT. This translates into CASSRDGLLTDTQYF. This chain connects TRBV5-4 to TRBJ2-3; D uncertain. V lost 4 bases to trimming and J lost 2 bases, with 14 bases between them. Germline V gene data show CDR1 as SGHNT and CDR2 as YYREEE (reference sequence). This CDR3 has 15 residues.

This clonotype was picked up a small number of times. The genes are TRBV20-1 and TRBJ2-7; maybe TRBD2 (6 bases). The germline CDR1 and CDR2 sequences are DFQATT and SNEGSKA (reference sequence). This CDR3 contains 13 residues. V lost 2 bases and J lost 5, with 13 bases in between. This chain's CDR3 is CSARKGLSDEQYF. The CDR3 nucleotides read TGCAGTGCTAGAAAGGGACTCAGCGACGAGCAGTACTTC.

This clonotype turned up a few times. This rearrangement joins TRBV7-9 to TRBJ1-4, with 8 bases identical to TRBD1. Trimming at V came to 5 bases and at J to 11 bases, leaving 10 bases not matched to a gene. Germline values: CDR1 SEHNR, CDR2 FQNEAQ (reference sequence). This CDR3 region has 14 residues. The CDR3 loop is CASSPPTGVTKLFF. DNA for the CDR3: TGTGCCAGCAGCCCTCCGACAGGGGTGACCAAACTGTTTTTT.